Listed below are T cell receptor beta chains from one sample, sequenced in a study of control samples from healthy donors and cancer patients. TCRdb's table, derived via immunoSEQ multiplex PCR, lists solely in-frame clones and lacks some. Among approximately 160,000 clones, about 90% were seen once, and the ten largest hold around 2.2%. Material for sequencing was blood. Receptors originate from a woman in her thirties or forties in good health. Each CDR3 is given with its conserved first and last residue. D genes are given only for firm matches. Where a row states a size, it is once, few, many or the class of an expanded clone; other rows omit it.

j_call	clone_size	v_call	d_call	cdr3_aa	cdr3_nt
TRBJ1-1	-	TRBV5-1	-	CASSPARGDTEAFF	TGCGCCAGCAGCCCTGCCCGGGGTGACACTGAAGCTTTCTTT
TRBJ2-7	-	TRBV1	-	CTSSQIRWTGAHEQYF	TGCACCAGCAGCCAAATAAGGTGGACGGGGGCCCACGAGCAGTACTTC
TRBJ1-1	-	TRBV5-1	-	CASSLDGDITEAFF	TGCGCCAGCAGCTTGGATGGGGACATCACTGAAGCTTTCTTT
TRBJ1-1	-	TRBV4-2	TRBD1	CASSQGQGYTEAFF	TGTGCCAGCAGCCAAGGACAGGGCTACACTGAAGCTTTCTTT
TRBJ2-7	medium-sized	TRBV7-2	TRBD2	CASSLLAGVSHEQYF	TGTGCCAGCAGCCTCCTAGCGGGGGTAAGCCACGAGCAGTACTTC
TRBJ1-4	once	TRBV4-2	-	CASSQDRGAGPTNEKLFF	TGTGCCAGCAGCCAAGATCGGGGGGCGGGACCAACGAATGAAAAACTGTTTTTT
TRBJ2-7	-	TRBV13	TRBD2	CASSSPGGGANEQYF	TGTGCCAGCAGCTCCCCAGGCGGGGGGGCGAACGAGCAGTACTTC
TRBJ1-4	-	TRBV7-9	TRBD1	CASSPQGGLGEKLFF	TGTGCCAGCAGCCCTCAGGGGGGGCTGGGTGAAAAACTGTTTTTT
TRBJ1-2	-	TRBV19	-	CASSIDGVGYGYTF	TGTGCCAGTAGTATAGACGGAGTGGGTTATGGCTACACCTTC
TRBJ1-2	-	TRBV2	-	CASSPQSLRPNYGYTF	TGTGCCAGCAGCCCCCAAAGTTTAAGGCCGAACTATGGCTACACCTTC
TRBJ1-6	-	TRBV2	-	CASRADSSYNSPLHF	TGTGCCAGCAGAGCGGACAGCTCCTATAATTCACCCCTCCACTTT
TRBJ2-5	-	TRBV5-1	TRBD2	CASSLALAEETQYF	TGCGCCAGCAGCTTGGCTCTAGCGGAAGAGACCCAGTACTTC
TRBJ2-5	-	TRBV11-2	TRBD1	CASSSGTGLPITQYF	TGTGCCAGCAGCAGCGGGACAGGGCTTCCTATAACCCAGTACTTC
TRBJ1-3	-	TRBV7-6	-	CASSPQPPGPGNTIYF	TGTGCCAGCAGCCCGCAGCCCCCCGGACCTGGAAACACCATATATTTT
TRBJ2-3	-	TRBV27	-	CASSFGGPDTQYF	TGTGCCAGCAGTTTCGGGGGGCCGGATACGCAGTATTTT
TRBJ1-2	once	TRBV3-1/TRBV3-2	-	CASSREGLGGYTF	TGTGCCAGCAGCCGGGAGGGATTAGGTGGCTACACCTTC
TRBJ2-5	-	TRBV6-2/TRBV6-3	-	CASSYSSETQYF	TGTGCCAGCAGTTACTCGTCAGAGACCCAGTACTTC
TRBJ1-1	-	TRBV12-5	TRBD1	CASGLLTGGSTEAFF	TGTGCTAGTGGTTTGCTGACAGGGGGGAGCACTGAAGCTTTCTTT
TRBJ2-7	-	TRBV9	-	CASSVAGSLEQYF	TGTGCCAGCAGCGTAGCTGGTAGTCTCGAGCAGTACTTC
TRBJ2-3	-	TRBV10-3	TRBD2	CATSWRLAGADTQYF	TGTGCCACCTCGTGGCGACTAGCGGGGGCAGATACGCAGTATTTT
TRBJ2-3	-	TRBV5-4	TRBD2	CASSSIAGLGLDTQYF	TGTGCCAGCAGCTCTATAGCCGGACTAGGGTTGGATACGCAGTATTTT
TRBJ2-1	-	TRBV7-9	-	CASSSGVVNEQFF	TGTGCCAGCAGCTCCGGGGTTGTCAATGAGCAGTTCTTC
TRBJ2-7	-	TRBV12-5	-	CASGLVWYEQYF	TGTGCTAGTGGTTTGGTATGGTACGAGCAGTACTTC
TRBJ2-1	-	TRBV3-1/TRBV3-2	TRBD2	CASSLSGGAGNNEQFF	TGTGCCAGCAGCCTTAGCGGGGGGGCTGGGAACAATGAGCAGTTCTTC